The clone carrying this T cell receptor (beta chain) was counted between two and nine times. As to time point: baseline pretreatment blood. The treatment is: 15 Gy SBRT to primary tumor, nephrectomy 4 weeks later. The data belong to a study of radiation and T cells in renal cell carcinoma. TCRdb's table, derived via immunoSEQ multiplex PCR, lists solely in-frame clones and lacks some. The profile shows about 160,000 clones, approximately 90% of them singletons. Germline CDR1 and CDR2: KGHSH and LQKENI. V gave up 2 bases and J gave up 1 base, with 5 bases separating them. The CDR3 has 13 amino acids. The chain joins TRBV18 to TRBJ1-1, with TRBD1 as a possible D gene (5 bases). The source was blood, collected from a patient whose treatment included radiotherapy and nephrectomy. This receptor was obtained from a woman between 65 and 79 years old with renal cell carcinoma. CDR3 in amino acids: CASSPGGNTEAFF. The DNA for the CDR3 is TGTGCCAGCTCACCAGGGGGGAACACTGAAGCTTTCTTT.